Shown below are 10 T cell receptor beta chains from a single sample sequenced in a study of T cells in Graves' hyperthyroidism and ophthalmopathy. Amplified TCR beta CDR3 regions derived from RNA transcripts. The TCR CDR3 first-round RT-PCR relied on the HTBI primer set. TCRdb reprocessed the multiplex PCR reads with MiXCR, giving one entry per CDR3 protein. Of some 270,000 distinct CDR3 sequences in the sample, roughly 13% were seen once. Specimen: blood. The receptor set was obtained from a woman aged 40 to 50 with Graves' hyperthyroidism.

This clonotype appeared many times. The rearrangement joins TRBV2 to TRBJ2-5; D gene unclear. Trimming cost V 4 bases and J 5 bases, with 5 bases left between them. The CDR3 is 11 residues long. The germline gives CDR1 SNHLY, CDR2 FYNNEI. The CDR3 coding sequence is TGTGCCAGCAGTGCGACGGAGACCCAGTACTTC. Its translation: CASSATETQYF. The full variable domain, completed using reference TRBV2 and TRBJ2-5, is EPEVTQTPSHQVTQMGQEVILRCVPISNHLYFYWYRQILGQKVEFLVSFYNNEISEKSEIFDDQFSVERPDGSNFTLKIRSTKLEDSAMYFCASSATETQYFGPGTRLLVL.

Ten or more counts support this clonotype. This sequence joins TRBV3-1 and TRBJ1-5, with D perhaps TRBD1 (6 bases). V was trimmed by 4 bases and J by 1 base, leaving 8 bases between them. In germline, CDR1 is LGHDT, CDR2 YNNKEL (reference sequence). The CDR3 contains 14 residues. The CDR3 loop reads CASSLGQSNQPQHF. CDR3 nucleotide sequence: TGTGCCAGCAGCCTCGGACAGAGCAATCAGCCCCAGCATTTT.

This clonotype was recorded many times. This chain links TRBV2 with TRBJ2-5, with a weak D call TRBD1 (6 bases). Germline-derived CDR1 and CDR2 are SNHLY and FYNNEI. The CDR3 has 13 amino acids. V shed 7 bases and J shed 4 bases, with 13 bases lying between them. The CDR3 DNA sequence: TGTGCCAGCACCGACGAGACAGGAGAGACCCAGTACTTC. Amino acid sequence: CASTDETGETQYF.

CDR3 in DNA: TGTGCCAGCAGACGGACAGGGGTAGCAGATACGCAGTATTTT. This gives the protein CASRRTGVADTQYF. The chain employs TRBV28 and TRBJ2-3, with 9 positions matching TRBD1. Per germline, CDR1 MDHEN and CDR2 SYDVKM. V lost 6 bases, J lost 4 bases, and 5 bases stayed unmatched. This CDR3 spans 14 amino acids.

There are a few counts of this clonotype. The rearrangement links TRBV25-1 to TRBJ1-2, with D maybe TRBD1 (6 bases). V was pared by 8 bases and J by 1 base, with 20 bases between. Germline-derived CDR1 and CDR2 are MGHDK and SYGVNS. This CDR3 has 16 amino acids. The CDR3 is CASLEGVTGINYGYTF. CDR3 in DNA: TGTGCCAGCCTCGAGGGGGTGACAGGCATTAACTATGGCTACACCTTC.

The chain couples TRBV7-3 to TRBJ2-1, with 8 bases that match TRBD2. The length of the CDR3 is 16 residues. V was clipped by 5 bases and J by 4 bases; unmatched bases: 10. The germline gives CDR1 SGHTA, CDR2 FQGTGA. The CDR3 is CASSPIGGAHYNEQFF. CDR3 nucleotides: TGTGCCAGCAGCCCCATCGGGGGGGCCCATTACAATGAGCAGTTCTTC.

This clonotype has at least ten counts. CDR3 in amino acids: CASSGNGYTF. CDR3 nucleotides: TGTGCCAGCAGTGGTAATGGCTACACCTTC. The chain couples TRBV28 to TRBJ1-2; D gene unclear. Trimming cost V 5 bases and J 6 bases, with 4 bases left between them. This CDR3 is 10 amino acids long. In germline, CDR1 is MDHEN, CDR2 SYDVKM.

There are many counts of this clonotype. Here the CDR3 DNA reads TGTGCCACCTCTCTCGGAGGGGTGGAGACCCAGTACTTC. Encoded protein: CATSLGGVETQYF. This chain joins TRBV28 and TRBJ2-5, with D possibly matching TRBD2 (6 bases). Trimming left V 10 bases short and J 5 bases short, with 17 bases between. The CDR3 loop spans 13 amino acids. In germline, CDR1 is MDHEN, CDR2 SYDVKM.

V usage is TRBV5-1 and J usage is TRBJ2-1; D not resolved. From germline, CDR1 is SGHRS and CDR2 YFSETQ. The ends were cut back, 0 bases at V and 6 bases at J, with 16 bases in the middle. The CDR3 runs 16 residues. CDR3 coding DNA: TGCGCCAGCAGCTTGGAAGATGGGAACGAAGGCAATGAGCAGTTCTTC. As protein: CASSLEDGNEGNEQFF.

This clonotype was detected many times. The chain is built from TRBV6-2 or TRBV6-3 and TRBJ2-3, with D tentatively TRBD1 (5 bases). CDR3 length: 15 amino acids. Per germline, CDR1 MNHEY and CDR2 SVGEGT. V was clipped by 3 bases and J by 4 bases, with 14 bases between them. DNA for the CDR3: TGTGCCAGCAGTTATAGTTTGGACATCCCAGATACGCAGTATTTT. Translating it yields CASSYSLDIPDTQYF.